This entry lists 32 T cell receptor beta chains sequenced from one sample in a study of T cells in Graves' hyperthyroidism and ophthalmopathy. Amplified regions were TCR beta CDR3 sequences from RNA transcripts. The study used the HTBI primer set for a first-round RT-PCR of the TCR CDR3. TCRdb processed the multiplex PCR reads anew with MiXCR; each CDR3 protein has one entry. The table has about 300,000 distinct CDR3 sequences, roughly 20% seen once. The specimen sequenced was blood. The receptors were sampled from a man over 45 with Graves' ophthalmopathy.

This clonotype was seen only once. The rearrangement joins TRBV11-2 to TRBJ2-7; D uncertain. Trimming removed 4 bases from V and 3 bases from J, with 10 bases in between. This CDR3 spans 13 amino acids. Germline lookup yields CDR1 SGHAT and CDR2 FQNNGV. The CDR3 reads CASSSVDHYEQYF. CDR3 bases: TGTGCCAGCAGCTCAGTGGACCACTACGAGCAGTACTTC.

This clonotype was seen ten or more times. V and J are TRBV10-3 and TRBJ1-1, with unresolved D. This CDR3 spans 12 amino acids. Trimming shortened V by 10 bases and J by 1 base, and 10 bases separated the two germline ends. Germline V gene lookup returns CDR1 ENHRY and CDR2 SYGVKD. The DNA for the CDR3 is TGTGCCACCAGACACCCGAACACTGAAGCTTTCTTT. Translated: CATRHPNTEAFF.

This clonotype turned up a few times. The gene calls are TRBV13 and TRBJ1-2, with D possibly being TRBD1 (6 bases). Trimming shortened V by 5 bases and J by 8 bases, and 18 bases separated the two germline ends. The CDR3 totals 14 residues. In germline, CDR1 is PRHDT, CDR2 FYEKMQ (reference sequence). In DNA, the CDR3 is TGTGCCAGCAGCCTTAGCAGGGGAGTGTGGGGCTACACCTTC. Protein sequence: CASSLSRGVWGYTF.

This clonotype was seen at least ten times. In nucleotides, the CDR3 is TGTGCCAGCAGCTTGGGGACAGGGTCCAATGAGCAGTTCTTC. Protein sequence: CASSLGTGSNEQFF. V and J are TRBV7-3 and TRBJ2-1, with 9 nucleotides matching TRBD1. The V gene's germline CDR1 is SGHTA and CDR2 FQGTGA. Trimming at V came to 3 bases and at J to 6 bases, leaving 3 bases not matched to a gene. The CDR3 runs 14 residues. The whole variable domain, filled in from reference TRBV7-3 and TRBJ2-1, reads GAGVSQTPSNKVTEKGKYVELRCDPISGHTALYWYRQSLGQGPEFLIYFQGTGAADDSGLPNDRFFAVRPEGSVSTLKIQRTERGDSAVYLCASSLGTGSNEQFFGPGTRLTVL.

This clonotype was picked up many times. The chain links TRBV5-1 to TRBJ1-6; D not resolved. Germline V lookup: CDR1 SGHRS, CDR2 YFSETQ. The CDR3 extends over 14 amino acids. Trimming took 0 bases from V and 14 from J, leaving 15 bases between them. CDR3 in amino acids: CASSLETVTGALHF. The CDR3 bases are TGCGCCAGCAGCTTGGAAACGGTCACTGGGGCCCTCCACTTT.

This clonotype came up many times. The chain combines TRBV12-3 or TRBV12-4 with TRBJ1-1; possible D gene TRBD1, 6 bases. V was shortened by 10 bases and J by 1 base, with 13 bases between the two germline ends. The CDR3 sequence is 13 residues long. Here the CDR3 DNA reads TGTGCCACCAGAGAGACAGGGAACACTGAAGCTTTCTTT. The encoded protein is CATRETGNTEAFF.

This clonotype was seen only a few times. This chain joins TRBV5-1 and TRBJ1-1, with 8 bases fitting TRBD1. The V and J ends lost 2 bases and 0 bases, in that order; junction bases with no gene match: 6. Germline V CDR1 and CDR2: SGHRS, YFSETQ. This CDR3 is built from 16 residues. The CDR3 coding sequence is TGCGCCAGCAGCTTAGGACAGGGCCAAATGAACACTGAAGCTTTCTTT. Its translation is CASSLGQGQMNTEAFF.

The chain has TRBV18 and TRBJ2-3, with 10 bases matching TRBD2. CDR3 length equals 19 residues. Germline V gives CDR1 KGHSH, CDR2 LQKENI. The trim removed 0 bases at V and 0 bases at J, leaving 9 bases unmatched. This chain's CDR3 is CASSPPGGLALISTDTQYF. The CDR3 DNA reads as TGTGCCAGCTCACCACCGGGGGGACTAGCGCTGATTAGCACAGATACGCAGTATTTT.

There are a few counts of this clonotype. The chain joins TRBV4-2 to TRBJ2-3; 7 bases are shared with TRBD2. Germline V gene sequence: CDR1 LGHNA, CDR2 YNFKEQ. V shed 1 base, J shed 4 bases, and the junction held 2 bases outside the gene matches. The CDR3 is 14 amino acids. The chain's CDR3 is CASSQAREADTQYF. CDR3 nucleotide sequence: TGTGCCAGCAGCCAAGCTCGGGAGGCAGATACGCAGTATTTT.

This clonotype was recorded at least ten times. J is TRBJ2-1 and V is TRBV10-1; D possibly uses TRBD1 or TRBD2 (5 bases each). The CDR3 is 15 amino acids. V lost 6 bases and J 5 bases, leaving 17 bases between the germline ends. Per germline, CDR1 WNHNN and CDR2 SYGVQD (reference sequence). The CDR3 is CASSAPGPEDNEQFF. CDR3 coding DNA: TGCGCCAGCAGCGCTCCGGGACCAGAAGACAATGAGCAGTTCTTC.

This sequence joins TRBV11-2 and TRBJ2-3, with no clear D. The V and J ends lost 1 base and 4 bases respectively, with 9 bases between them. The CDR3 spans 14 residues. Germline V CDR1 and CDR2: SGHAT, FQNNGV. The CDR3 region is CASSLVPASDTQYF. CDR3 in DNA: TGTGCCAGCAGCTTAGTACCAGCTTCAGATACGCAGTATTTT.

The table lists this clonotype with many counts. The chain couples TRBV2 to TRBJ2-1, with 7 bases aligning to TRBD2. The CDR3 is 17 amino acids. CDR1 SNHLY and CDR2 FYNNEI come from the germline V gene. V dropped 4 bases and J dropped 0; count of bases not matched to a gene: 9. This CDR3 is CASSGGGSLTSYNEQFF. The DNA for the CDR3 is TGTGCCAGCAGTGGAGGCGGGAGCCTTACCTCCTACAATGAGCAGTTCTTC.

At least ten counts were recorded for this clonotype. The V gene is TRBV5-1, the J gene TRBJ2-1; 11 bases are shared with TRBD1. Germline values: CDR1 SGHRS, CDR2 YFSETQ. This CDR3 is 18 amino acids long. Trimming took 0 bases from V and 1 from J; bases not matched to a gene: 6. CDR3 DNA sequence: TGCGCCAGCAGCTTGGGAGTGGGGACAGGGGGTTCCTACAATGAGCAGTTCTTC. It translates to CASSLGVGTGGSYNEQFF.

There are many counts of this clonotype. This chain links TRBV12-3 or TRBV12-4 with TRBJ1-1; D remains ambiguous. Trimming cost V 3 bases and J 4 bases, with 3 bases left between them. The CDR3 sequence is 11 residues long. CDR3 sequence: CASSFTTEAFF. CDR3 sequence (DNA): TGTGCCAGCAGTTTTACCACTGAAGCTTTCTTT.

This clonotype occurred a few times. The chain links TRBV27 to TRBJ1-2; TRBD1 agrees at 10 bases. The CDR3 totals 14 residues. V shed 8 bases and J 2 bases; nucleotides not matched to a gene: 5. Per germline, CDR1 MNHEY and CDR2 SMNVEV (reference sequence). The CDR3 coding sequence is TGTGCCAGCGCCCCGGGACAGGGGAACTATGGCTACACCTTC. Its translation: CASAPGQGNYGYTF.

This clonotype was seen a few times. This chain connects TRBV2 to TRBJ2-6; 7 bases fit TRBD1. CDR1 is SNHLY, CDR2 FYNNEI, per germline. This CDR3 is 15 amino acids long. V lost 6 bases to trimming and J lost 2 bases; unmatched junction nucleotides: 4. In DNA form, the CDR3 reads TGTGCCAGCAGCTGGACAGGCGCTGGGGCCAACGTCCTGACTTTC. Translating gives CASSWTGAGANVLTF.

This clonotype was picked up a small number of times. The V and J genes are TRBV18 and TRBJ2-1; TRBD2 aligns across 8 bases. With 5 bases clipped from V and 6 bases from J, the junction kept 9 bases outside the gene matches. The germline V gene has CDR1 KGHSH and CDR2 LQKENI. This CDR3 has 15 residues. The CDR3 DNA reads as TGTGCCAGCTCATTGGGACTAGTCTCGGGCAATGAGCAGTTCTTC. This translates into CASSLGLVSGNEQFF.

This clonotype was picked up a small number of times. The V call is TRBV5-1, the J call TRBJ2-5; the match to TRBD2 covers 8 bases. The V and J ends lost 2 bases and 1 base, in that order; junction bases with no gene match: 4. The CDR3 extends over 15 amino acids. Germline V gene sequence: CDR1 SGHRS, CDR2 YFSETQ. The CDR3 sequence: CASSFAREAQETQYF. CDR3 nucleotides: TGCGCCAGCAGCTTCGCGCGGGAGGCCCAAGAGACCCAGTACTTC. The full variable domain, with the rest looked up from reference TRBV5-1 and TRBJ2-5, is KAGVTQTPRYLIKTRGQQVTLSCSPISGHRSVSWYQQTPGQGLQFLFEYFSETQRNKGNFPGRFSGRQFSNSRSEMNVSTLELGDSALYLCASSFAREAQETQYFGPGTRLLVL.

This clonotype was found a few times. V gene TRBV5-5 combines with J gene TRBJ2-7; D is perhaps TRBD2 (7 bases). The CDR3 is 15 amino acids. The germline V gene encodes CDR1 SGHKS and CDR2 YYEKEE (reference sequence). Trimming shortened V by 1 base and J by 4 bases, and 15 bases separated the two germline ends. The DNA for the CDR3 is TGTGCCAGCAGCTTGAAATCGCGGGGGCATTACGAGCAGTACTTC. Amino acids: CASSLKSRGHYEQYF.

Note on this clonotype: Germline and junction disagree at one end, which may indicate a read error. The chain uses TRBV13 and TRBJ2-1, with 8 bases aligning to TRBD2. The CDR3 sequence is 16 residues long. Germline V gene sequence: CDR1 PRHDT, CDR2 FYEKMQ (reference sequence). The CDR3: CAGSLGLREVHNEQFF. The CDR3 DNA reads TGTGCCGGCAGCTTAGGCTTGCGGGAGGTTCACAATGAGCAGTTCTTC. Using reference TRBV13 and TRBJ2-1 for the parts outside the CDR3, the full variable domain is AAGVIQSPRHLIKEKRETATLKCYPIPRHDTVYWYQQGPGQDPQFLISFYEKMQSDKGSIPDRFSAQQFSDYHSELNMSSLELGDSALYFCAGSLGLREVHNEQFFGPGTRLTVL.

Many counts were recorded for this clonotype. V is TRBV15 and J is TRBJ1-1; unclear D gene. Per the germline V gene, CDR1 is LNHNV and CDR2 is YYDKDF (reference sequence). The CDR3 contains 14 residues. V lost 0 bases and J lost 1, with 6 bases in between. CDR3 DNA: TGTGCCACCAGCAGAGATGGACGGAACACTGAAGCTTTCTTT. As protein: CATSRDGRNTEAFF. The whole variable domain, filled in from reference TRBV15 and TRBJ1-1, reads DAMVIQNPRYQVTQFGKPVTLSCSQTLNHNVMYWYQQKSSQAPKLLFHYYDKDFNNEADTPDNFQSRRPNTSFCFLDIRSPGLGDTAMYLCATSRDGRNTEAFFGQGTRLTVV.

This clonotype was seen ten or more times. The CDR3 DNA follows: TGTGCCTGGGGGAATGGGAACACCGGGGAGCTGTTTTTT. Amino acid sequence: CAWGNGNTGELFF. The chain uses TRBV30 and TRBJ2-2; D call uncertain. This CDR3 region has 13 residues. The V end was cut by 5 bases, the J end by 1 base, with 8 bases between. Germline CDR1 is GTSNPN and CDR2 is SVGIG (reference sequence). Looking up the rest from reference TRBV30 and TRBJ2-2 gives the full variable domain: SQTIHQWPATLVQPVGSPLSLECTVEGTSNPNLYWYRQAAGRGLQLLFYSVGIGQISSEVPQNLSASRPQDRQFILSSKKLLLSDSGFYLCAWGNGNTGELFFGEGSRLTVL.

The chain links TRBV28 to TRBJ2-1, with TRBD2 matching over 7 bases. CDR1 and CDR2 (germline): MDHEN, SYDVKM. After removal of 3 bases from V and 5 bases from J, the junction contained 4 bases not matched to a gene. There are 14 residues in the CDR3. CDR3 in DNA: TGTGCCAGCAGTTTCCTAGGACTAGACAATGAGCAGTTCTTC. Its protein product is CASSFLGLDNEQFF.

As regards this clonotype: A much larger clone lies one base from this, so it may be a read error. V usage is TRBV20-1 and J usage is TRBJ2-5; no reliable D call. This CDR3 is 11 amino acids long. Germline lookup yields CDR1 DFQATT and CDR2 SNEGSKA (reference sequence). The CDR3: CSPSKGETRYF. For the CDR3, the DNA is TGCAGTCCATCTAAAGGAGAGACCCGGTACTTC.

In this sample, this clonotype turned up many times. This chain uses TRBV14 with TRBJ2-7; D is unclear. The CDR3 length is 13 residues. V lost 0 bases and J 6 bases, leaving 9 bases between the germline ends. CDR1 is SGHDN, CDR2 FVKESK, per germline. The CDR3 bases are TGTGCCAGCAGCCAAGAGATAAGGAGCGAGCAGTACTTC. Its protein is CASSQEIRSEQYF.

This clonotype was counted only a few times. CDR3 amino acids: CASSPGQGQQPQHF. DNA for the CDR3: TGTGCCAGCAGCCCGGGACAGGGCCAACAGCCCCAGCATTTT. V and J are TRBV27 and TRBJ1-5, with 9 positions matching TRBD1. The germline gives CDR1 MNHEY, CDR2 SMNVEV (reference sequence). After removal of 6 bases from V and 7 bases from J, the junction contained 7 bases not matched to a gene. This CDR3 has 14 residues.

This clonotype was recorded many times. The rearrangement joins TRBV28 to TRBJ2-3; D uncertain. The V gene's germline CDR1 is MDHEN and CDR2 SYDVKM. There are 15 residues in the CDR3. The V end lost 1 base, the J end lost 2 bases, and 10 bases lay between the germline ends. This chain's CDR3 is CASSLFGEVTDTQYF. The CDR3 DNA reads TGTGCCAGCAGTTTATTTGGGGAAGTCACAGATACGCAGTATTTT.

This chain joins TRBV9 and TRBJ1-4; weak D call: TRBD1 (5 bases). CDR1 and CDR2 from the germline V gene are SGDLS and YYNGEE. The V gene lost 0 bases and the J gene lost 5 bases, with 11 bases spanning the gap. There are 15 residues in the CDR3. The chain's CDR3 is CASSVDPGSNEKLFF. The DNA of the CDR3 is TGTGCCAGCAGCGTAGATCCAGGGAGCAATGAAAAACTGTTTTTT.

Ten or more counts support this clonotype. The chain links TRBV28 to TRBJ2-7, with D unresolved. The V end was cut by 1 base, the J end by 3 bases, with 16 bases between. CDR1 and CDR2 from the germline V gene are MDHEN and SYDVKM. The CDR3 sequence is 16 residues long. CDR3 protein: CASSLSPPASFYEQYF. The CDR3 DNA follows: TGTGCCAGCAGTTTATCTCCGCCAGCAAGCTTCTACGAGCAGTACTTC.

This clonotype has ten or more counts. The V call is TRBV11-1, the J call TRBJ2-3; D call uncertain. The CDR3 loop spans 12 amino acids. Trimming cost V 4 bases and J 2 bases, with 4 bases left between them. Germline CDR1 and CDR2: SGHAT and FQDESV (reference sequence). CDR3 nucleotides: TGTGCCAGCAGCTATCACACAGATACGCAGTATTTT. Translating gives CASSYHTDTQYF. The full variable domain, rest sourced from reference TRBV11-1 and TRBJ2-3, is EAEVAQSPRYKITEKSQAVAFWCDPISGHATLYWYRQILGQGPELLVQFQDESVVDDSQLPKDRFSAERLKGVDSTLKIQPAELGDSAMYLCASSYHTDTQYFGPGTRLTVL.

The chain links TRBV5-1 to TRBJ2-2; TRBD2 matches 8 bases. The V and J ends lost 5 bases and 5 bases, in that order; junction bases with no gene match: 11. The V gene's germline CDR1 is SGHRS and CDR2 YFSETQ. The CDR3 extends over 16 amino acids. This CDR3 is CASSPNSGIGTGELFF. DNA of the CDR3: TGCGCCAGCAGTCCGAATAGCGGGATCGGGACCGGGGAGCTGTTTTTT.

This clonotype was observed many times. This rearrangement joins TRBV20-1 to TRBJ2-7; D remains unclear. The CDR3 covers 13 residues. V lost 4 bases to trimming and J lost 0 bases, with 10 bases between them. Germline-derived CDR1 and CDR2 are DFQATT and SNEGSKA (reference sequence). In DNA, the CDR3 is TGCAGTGCTATATACAGAAGCTCCTACGAGCAGTACTTC. This gives the protein CSAIYRSSYEQYF.